The clone carrying this T cell receptor beta chain was observed a few times. The data are from a study of identical twins. Template switching, a step in the protocol, added a universal primer site, and cDNA carried unique molecular identifiers. Using its own MiXCR run on the 5' RACE reads, TCRdb lists one record per CDR3 protein. This table has fewer than 500,000 distinct CDR3 sequences, approximately 24% appearing once. The same sample was also studied in work on T cells expressing NK-cell markers. Per that study: Restricting sorting to alpha-beta TCR T cells was achieved in several experiments by an anti-gamma-delta TCR antibody. Clarity on HCMV specificity was lacking for the expanded NKG2C+ T cell clones.

Sequenced input: CD4+ T cells sorted from blood. This sequence was found in a woman under 30 in good health.

CDR3: CSVGGSGGSPYNEQFF. Here the CDR3 DNA reads TGCAGTGTGGGCGGTTCTGGCGGTTCGCCCTACAATGAGCAGTTCTTC. The chain joins TRBV29-1 to TRBJ2-1, with D uncertain. Per germline, CDR1 SQVTM and CDR2 ANQGSEA. The CDR3 covers 16 residues.